This record looks at one T cell receptor beta chain sequence and its context. The target of this receptor is not known. No quality values exist for individual bases; no much larger clone is one base distant. These data belong to a study of cytomegalovirus exposure and HLA in healthy donors (dated by TCRdb to about 2017). With regard to the full study: According to an earlier analysis of a few hundred of the donors, some 180 million T cells yielded approximately 120 million unique TCR beta sequences and 276 Gb of sequence data. Roughly 300 gigabases of sequencing data and approximately 93 million unique TCR sequences were included in an early release covering several hundred HLA-typed donors. In an earlier analysis of around 540 of the donors, high-throughput TCR beta sequencing was used to judge whether each TCR beta V gene segment behaved as functional or pseudogenic. In addition to the first cohort of 666 subjects, a separate validation cohort of under 150 different subjects was used. Among the approximately 430 genotyped donors, around 81% belonged to the genetic ancestry cluster associated with self-reported Caucasian donors. Using immunosequencing, the study profiled T cell repertoires from about 620 subjects and related those repertoires to cytomegalovirus serostatus. All discovery cohort repertoires had been generated on a single sequencing platform. On average, roughly 250,000 unique TCR beta nucleotide sequences were sequenced per donor among about 400 genotyped donors of the cohort, with roughly 18% of those sequences being non-productive. Class I and class II HLA loci were covered by the typing at four-digit resolution. In a later genetic analysis, genome-wide SNP genotypes for 398 of the 666 donors were used, and that subset was treated as a discovery cohort. Five DR-DQ haplotypes were treated as single units for association and clustering because of strong linkage in the cohort. A later analysis re-analyzed previously published TCR beta repertoires from hundreds of donors and added high-resolution HLA genotyping to study TCR occurrence patterns. The number of typed donors differed by locus: roughly 629-630 for A, B, C, DRB1 and DQB1; 500 to 550 for DQA1; around 610 for DPA1; and some 450 for DPB1. The study aimed to test whether signatures of past pathogen exposure could be identified by cataloging public T cell receptors. Rather than using new phenotypic data, the later analysis identified candidate immune exposures from TCR beta sequences and from how often those sequences occurred across donors. To predict cytomegalovirus infection status, the study combined high-throughput TCR immunosequencing, statistical association of individual TCRs with disease status, and machine learning. Donor age, sex, ethnicity and CMV serostatus were compiled alongside the repertoire data.

Libraries were built with the immunoSEQ multiplex PCR assay. For the multiplex PCR, a mixture combining 60 forward primers for TCR Vbeta segments and 13 reverse primers for TCR Jbeta segments was used. A multiplex PCR assay on genomic DNA amplified the CDR3 region of rearranged TCR beta genes. On the Illumina HiSeq System, the amplified TCR beta libraries were sequenced as 87-base-pair reads. The authors' analysis ran thus. A later analysis tallied roughly 80 million unique TCR beta chains across the 666 repertoires, and around 9.9 million of those chains were shared by two or more donors. Raw reads were error-corrected and collapsed into unique sequences with a nearest-neighbor algorithm that merged closely related sequences to remove PCR and sequencing errors. To assign V, D and J gene segments, CDR3 sequences were aligned to IMGT reference sequences. For a sequence to be retained, at least a six-nucleotide match to both a V gene segment and a J gene segment was required. A rearrangement was called productive if the CDR3 had no stop codons and remained in frame with V and J, and every other rearrangement was called non-productive. Following IMGT convention, CDR3 was defined as the stretch from the second conserved V-encoded cysteine up to the conserved J-encoded phenylalanine. Sequences without an unambiguous match to a single V gene segment were excluded from the earlier analysis of about 630 of the donors. In an earlier analysis of 450 to 750 of the donors, a V segment was called functional when productive rearrangements were above 56.7%, and segregating when the standard deviation between donors exceeded 5%. A statistical classification framework was built to diagnose cytomegalovirus status from the catalog of TCR beta chain sequences. A later analysis assigned V and J genes by comparing TCR nucleotide sequences with IMGT/GENE-DB human TR gene sequences. Using the TCRdist pipeline, a later analysis assigned CDR3 sequences along with most-parsimonious VDJ recombination scenarios. In a later analysis, each TCR beta chain was defined by its CDR3 amino acid sequence together with its V-gene family, and reads lacking a unique V-gene family were excluded. As a way to deal with suspected cross-contamination and a sequencing artifact, a later analysis dropped roughly 620 nucleotide sequences that were highly shared and had low generation probability. For each public chain, a later analysis derived a clonal expansion index from normalized ranks of inferred template counts within each repertoire. In a later analysis, generation probabilities were computed using a VDJ recombination model fitted to out-of-frame rearrangements, and the results were checked against IGoR. A later analysis scored TCR-TCR, TCR-HLA and TCR-CMV co-occurrence with hypergeometric tests, applying a repertoire-size bias correction to TCR pairs. To estimate false discovery rates, a later analysis permuted the HLA or CMV assignments 20 times. In a later analysis, co-occurring TCRs were grouped using DBSCAN, and TCRdist sequence similarity was added for clustering within HLA-allele-positive subsets. Repertoires with fewer than 30,000 or more than 120,000 public chains, plus five repertoires with anomalous nucleotide sharing, were excluded from co-occurrence clustering. The table was pulled from immuneACCESS by TCRdb, which kept in-frame rearrangements only. Such tables lose some clones; where checked, under half of the loss comes from unresolved V genes, and the rest has no known cause. The V and J calls and clone size were taken over from that table, and D and trimming were inferred from the DNA. The sample contains around 100,000 clones, roughly 79% of them found a single time. The biggest ten clones account for approximately 2.1% of the sample.

For CDR1 and CDR2, the germline V gene lists SGHAT and FQNNGV. The CDR3 has 17 amino acids, counting the end cysteine and phenylalanine. The entry retains the CDR3 DNA only, 51 bases that are in frame from base 1. Clipping removes 0 bases from V and 3 bases from J, with 6 as the unmatched junction base count. Beyond this particular receptor, the publication reports: In a later analysis, the rate of TCR association differed among HLA loci, with DRB1 alleles having the most associated TCRs and HLA-C alleles having the fewest. Some 15 rarely observed V segments, including chromosome 9 orphons, were excluded from the earlier analysis of 550 to 700 of the donors because counts were too low. Because some donors lacked HLA typing at each locus, the association tests relied only on the typed subset. An earlier analysis of around 600 of the donors showed that most TCR beta V segments appeared in productive rearrangements either about 90% or about 30% of the time, which broadly matched IMGT annotations. A total of 164 TCR beta chains were listed by the study as associated with cytomegalovirus. It was suggested by the authors that the approach could potentially be generalized to other disease states and immunological phenotypes. In a later analysis, some 18,000 TCR beta sequences were associated with specific HLA alleles at a false discovery rate of 0.05. Assigning TCR associations to individual alleles was difficult when HLA alleles, especially DR and DQ, strongly co-occurred. The 87-base-pair reads could not distinguish some IMGT-functional V segments, including TRBV6-2 and TRBV6-3, so those segments were excluded. The presence/absence analyses assumed that sequencing depth was roughly uniform across donors, and that assumption may not be true. Most TCR sequences were observed very rarely across donors, whereas some public TCRs were present in many individuals. Most CMV-associated TCR beta chains appeared to be HLA-restricted in a later analysis, and the HLA associations seemed to be driven largely by CMV exposure. Compared with equally common non-associated chains, HLA-associated TCR beta chains in a later analysis were more clonally expanded and had lower generation probabilities. Correlated functional status among segregating V segments might reflect linkage disequilibrium, but an unknown experimental factor could not be ruled out. A later analysis reported that several top co-occurrence clusters appeared linked to parvovirus B19, influenza, CMV and Epstein-Barr virus. In this cohort, only TCR beta chains were sequenced, and detectable features were limited by the absence of alpha or paired-chain data. Compared with the 666-donor mean, donors in an Asian-associated ancestry cluster had fewer N-insertions in productive TCRs, according to a later genetic analysis. A group of highly shared sequence variants was considered likely to be a technical artifact of the sequencing pipeline. The classifier was reported to diagnose cytomegalovirus status with high specificity and sensitivity in both the original cohort and the validation cohort. Immune exposure information for the cohort was limited to CMV serostatus. A few of the identified cytomegalovirus-associated TCR beta chains were confirmed in vitro to be specific for cytomegalovirus antigens. A further reported finding was that TCR beta sequences accurately predicted the HLA-A and HLA-B alleles for most subjects in the first cohort. A later genetic analysis associated a missense DCLRE1C variant with V-gene and J-gene trimming of TCR beta chains, and an independent cohort replicated the association.

The cohort consisted of 670 or so healthy bone marrow donors. At the time of sampling, every cohort member was nominally healthy, though immune exposures that went unrecorded were likely present. The donor tested CMV seronegative and was one of the 352 seronegative cohort members. A peripheral blood sample was provided by each donor, and peripheral blood mononuclear cells were used for TCR beta sequencing. The Qiagen DNeasy Blood Extraction Kit was used to extract genomic DNA from the blood cell samples. The receptor was derived from a woman in her thirties or forties in good health and CMV-seronegative. The sample comprised PBMCs. The chain was built from TRBV11-2 and TRBJ2-1; TRBD2 aligns with 9 central bases. The DNA sequence is TGTGCCAGCAGCTTAGAGTTAGCGGGAGACCGCTACAATGAGCAGTTCTTC. This yields the protein CASSLELAGDRYNEQFF.